This TCR beta chain is from a study of blood T cell repertoires in COVID-19. As for the study in general: The study drew acute and convalescent COVID-19 samples from the United States, Italy and Spain. Sources were T cells, B-cell-depleted T cells, or PBMCs; the material itself was cDNA or gDNA.

Study processing details: Estimation of nucleated cell counts relied on the amplification of reference gene primers. Using immunoSEQ multiplex PCR, the repertoire was profiled, and TCRdb retains in-frame clones only, with some absent. V and J calls and clone size follow that table, whereas D and trimming were derived from the DNA. Here the sample spans approximately 49,000 clones, under 70% being singletons. The germline V gene encodes CDR1 LGHDT and CDR2 YNNKEL (reference sequence). The CDR3 loop spans 15 amino acids. Trimming shortened V by 4 bases and J by 1 base, and 13 bases separated the two germline ends. This clone occurred once.

Sequenced: peripheral blood. This clonotype was sampled from a woman aged 70 to 79 with acute or convalescent COVID-19. This rearrangement joins TRBV3-1 (or the pseudogene TRBV3-2) to TRBJ2-5, with D perhaps matching TRBD2 (6 bases). CDR3 nucleotides: TGTGCCAGCAGCCCGTCCGCCGGGGGCCAAGAGACCCAGTACTTC. This translates into CASSPSAGGQETQYF.